The 5 T cell receptor beta chains in this list originate from one sample, sequenced in a study of beta chain features in type 1 diabetes. The study, taken as a whole, reports: TCRB CDR3s were moderately but significantly shorter in Type 1 diabetes patients in all four CD4+ subsets.

No antigens are known for them. Expressed TCRB transcripts were sequenced because the entire RNA isolate underwent reverse transcription. Measured with immunoSEQ multiplex PCR; TCRdb has only the in-frame clones, and not every one. This table has 300,000 to 400,000 clones, 9.6% appearing once. Sample: central memory CD4+ T cells from blood. These receptors came from a young man with type 1 diabetes.

This rearrangement joins TRBV12-5 to TRBJ1-2, with 9 bases matching TRBD1. The CDR3 runs 13 residues. V trimming: 6 bases; J trimming: 8 bases; junction bases outside the gene matches: 7. Germline CDR1 is LGHNT and CDR2 is FRNRAP. The CDR3 DNA follows: TGTGCTAGTGGCCTAGGGACAGGGAACGGCTACACCTTC. Residues: CASGLGTGNGYTF.

This clone was observed a few times. This chain links TRBV4-2 with TRBJ1-2; 8 positions match TRBD1. The CDR3 spans 16 residues. Germline CDR1 and CDR2: LGHNA and YNFKEQ. V lost 0 bases, J lost 2 bases, and 5 bases stayed unmatched. The CDR3: CASSQDLTGANYGYTF. In nucleotides, the CDR3 is TGTGCCAGCAGCCAAGACCTGACAGGGGCGAACTATGGCTACACCTTC.

This clone was seen a few times. The J gene is TRBJ2-1, the V gene TRBV5-1; 7 bases are a match to TRBD2. The CDR3 has 15 residues. CDR1 SGHRS and CDR2 YFSETQ come from the germline V gene. The V segment lost 0 bases and the J segment 7 bases; nucleotides outside the gene matches: 7. The CDR3 sequence is CASSLGLAASNEQFF. The DNA for the CDR3 is TGCGCCAGCAGCTTGGGGCTAGCGGCCTCAAATGAGCAGTTCTTC.

In its sample, this clone was seen many times. The chain employs TRBV27 and TRBJ2-4, with D perhaps matching TRBD2 (6 bases). V was trimmed by 3 bases and J by 4 bases, leaving 22 bases between them. This CDR3 spans 18 amino acids. Germline V gene data show CDR1 as MNHEY and CDR2 as SMNVEV (reference sequence). The CDR3 sequence is CASSLPHPLIAGKNIQYF. The CDR3 bases are TGTGCCAGCAGTTTGCCTCACCCCCTGATCGCGGGGAAAAACATTCAGTACTTC.

This clone has only a few counts. The chain couples TRBV7-9 to TRBJ1-2; a possible D gene is TRBD1 (6 bases). Germline V gene data show CDR1 as SEHNR and CDR2 as FQNEAQ (reference sequence). This CDR3 comprises 15 residues. V shed 5 bases and J shed 6 bases, with 19 bases lying between them. DNA of the CDR3: TGTGCCAGCAGCCAAGGAGGAGGGGGGCCCCATGGCTACACCTTC. Its protein is CASSQGGGGPHGYTF.